This section outlines one T cell receptor beta chain sequence together with its context. Germline V gives CDR1 DFQATT, CDR2 SNEGSKA (reference sequence). The CDR3 has 15 amino acids. A second PCR, run for roughly 7 to 12 cycles, used a sample-barcoded 5' primer plus a J-beta primer mix. TCRdb re-derived calls from the 5' RACE reads in MiXCR, one entry per CDR3 protein. The table includes more than 500,000 distinct CDR3 sequences, 25% to 30% detected once. This entry is derived from a study of blood T cells in healthy people across ages. Sequenced material: blood. The receptor's source is a woman between 65 and 79 years old in good health. The chain carries TRBV20-1 and TRBJ2-5, with 7 bases that match TRBD2. The J call may be mistaken, given a closer DNA end match to TRBJ2-1. The DNA of the CDR3 is TGCAGTGCTAGAGAAGCGGGGCGACTAGTTGGGAAGCAGTTCTTC. As protein: CSAREAGRLVGKQFF.